Presented here are 28 T cell receptor beta chains from one specimen sequenced in a study of blood T cell repertoires in COVID-19. Libraries were prepared by immunoSEQ multiplex PCR; TCRdb keeps only in-frame clonotypes and omits some of them. The sample lists approximately 80,000 clones, roughly 88% occurring once. The sequenced sample was peripheral blood. Receptors were obtained from a woman between 45 and 60 years old in a cohort sampled during active COVID-19.

The chain couples TRBV19 to TRBJ2-1; possibly TRBD2 for D (6 bases). Germline lookup yields CDR1 LNHDA and CDR2 SQIVND (reference sequence). This CDR3 has 13 residues. Between the trimmed V and J ends, which lost 10 bases and 9 bases, there was a span of 19 bases. In DNA form, the CDR3 reads TGTGCCACCCGTTCGGGAGAAAGAGTTGAGCAGTTCTTC. Encoded protein: CATRSGERVEQFF.

The table lists this clone with a few counts. V gene TRBV7-2 combines with J gene TRBJ2-3, with D tentatively TRBD2 (5 bases). V was clipped by 5 bases and J by 10 bases, with 16 bases between them. The CDR3 is 13 residues long. Germline CDR1 reads SGHTA; CDR2 reads FQGNSA. CDR3 sequence: CASSLGPNGAQYF. The CDR3 coding sequence is TGTGCCAGCAGCCTCGGACCAAACGGGGCGCAGTATTTT.

V is TRBV4-1 and J is TRBJ1-1, with 8 positions matching TRBD1. Germline CDR1 is MGHRA and CDR2 is YSYEKL. Germline trimming cut 4 bases from V and 8 bases from J; bases unmatched to any gene: 9. This CDR3 comprises 14 residues. CDR3 residues: CASSPQGGYGEAFF. CDR3 DNA: TGCGCCAGCAGCCCACAGGGGGGGTACGGGGAAGCTTTCTTT.

The chain has TRBV30 and TRBJ2-3; the D is unclear. Trimming cost V 0 bases and J 2 bases, with 9 bases left between them. This CDR3 spans 14 amino acids. Germline-derived CDR1 and CDR2 are GTSNPN and SVGIG (reference sequence). The CDR3 is CAWSVPVNTDTQYF. The CDR3 DNA reads TGTGCCTGGAGTGTCCCGGTCAACACAGATACGCAGTATTTT.

J is TRBJ2-7 and V is TRBV6-5; 9 bases agree with TRBD2. Per germline, CDR1 MNHEY and CDR2 SVGAGI. The V segment lost 0 bases and the J segment 7 bases; nucleotides outside the gene matches: 10. The CDR3 consists of 16 residues. This CDR3 is CASSYSITSGLGEQYF. The CDR3 nucleotides read TGTGCCAGCAGTTACTCGATAACTAGCGGGCTGGGGGAGCAGTACTTC.

This sequence joins TRBV7-9 and TRBJ2-7; 8 nucleotides match TRBD1. The CDR3 extends over 15 amino acids. Germline CDR1 and CDR2: SEHNR and FQNEAQ (reference sequence). V shed 1 base, J shed 6 bases, and the junction held 8 bases outside the gene matches. CDR3 in amino acids: CASSLVGTGVPEQYF. The CDR3 bases are TGTGCCAGCAGCTTAGTCGGGACAGGTGTCCCCGAGCAGTACTTC.

This sequence joins TRBV7-3 and TRBJ1-2; 9 nucleotides line up with TRBD1. The CDR3 sequence is 15 residues long. Germline CDR1 reads SGHTA; CDR2 reads FQGTGA. After removal of 0 bases from V and 4 bases from J, the junction contained 3 bases not matched to a gene. CDR3 loop: CASSLTGDRVYGYTF. CDR3 nucleotide sequence: TGTGCCAGCAGCTTAACAGGGGACAGGGTCTATGGCTACACCTTC.

V is TRBV5-1 and J is TRBJ2-1; weak D call: TRBD2 (5 bases). The CDR3 has 16 residues. Germline CDR1 is SGHRS and CDR2 is YFSETQ. Trimming removed 5 bases at V and 0 bases at J, with 15 bases between. The CDR3, as DNA: TGCGCCAGCAGGGGCATCGGGGTAAGCTCCTACAATGAGCAGTTCTTC. It specifies CASRGIGVSSYNEQFF.

This chain connects TRBV14 to TRBJ1-1; D is undetermined. CDR1 and CDR2 (germline): SGHDN, FVKESK. V was pared by 5 bases and J by 7 bases, with 11 bases between. The CDR3 spans 12 residues. The CDR3 reads CASSASSLEAFF. The CDR3 coding sequence is TGTGCCAGCAGCGCTTCGAGCCTTGAAGCTTTCTTT. The entire variable domain, with the rest obtained from reference TRBV14 and TRBJ1-1, is as follows: EAGVTQFPSHSVIEKGQTVTLRCDPISGHDNLYWYRRVMGKEIKFLLHFVKESKQDESGMPNNRFLAERTGGTYSTLKVQPAELEDSGVYFCASSASSLEAFFGQGTRLTVV.

J is TRBJ2-3 and V is TRBV5-1; TRBD2 aligns across 11 bases. The CDR3 has 19 residues. J lost 2 bases, V lost 4 bases, and 15 bases had no gene match. The V gene's germline CDR1 is SGHRS and CDR2 YFSETQ. The CDR3 nucleotides read TGCGCCAGCAGCAGCGGGACTAGCGGAAATTTCATCCTCACAGATACGCAGTATTTT. Translation gives CASSSGTSGNFILTDTQYF.

This chain connects TRBV19 to TRBJ1-2; 7 bases are shared with TRBD1. Per the germline V gene, CDR1 is LNHDA and CDR2 is SQIVND (reference sequence). V shed 10 bases and J 1 base; nucleotides not matched to a gene: 12. This CDR3 is built from 15 residues. CDR3 sequence reads: CATLGNRGFNYGYTF. DNA for the CDR3: TGTGCCACCCTTGGGAACAGGGGTTTTAACTATGGCTACACCTTC.

The chain employs TRBV19 and TRBJ1-5; D unresolved. CDR3 length: 16 amino acids. Germline-derived CDR1 and CDR2 are LNHDA and SQIVND (reference sequence). V dropped 3 bases and J dropped 7 bases, with 19 bases sitting between them. The CDR3 bases are TGTGCCAGTAGTATTATATCGGCGACCTCCGGGCAGCCCCAGCATTTT. Translation gives CASSIISATSGQPQHF.

This clone was counted a few times. The genes are TRBV11-2 and TRBJ2-1, with a possible D match to TRBD2 (6 bases). V lost 3 bases and J lost 5, with 14 bases in between. The CDR3 length is 15 residues. Germline V CDR1 and CDR2: SGHAT, FQNNGV. In DNA, the CDR3 is TGTGCCAGCAGCTTTAGAACGGGAGAAAACAATGAGCAGTTCTTC. Translation: CASSFRTGENNEQFF.

The rearrangement joins TRBV20-1 to TRBJ2-3; 7 bases fit TRBD1. V was clipped by 3 bases and J by 4 bases; unmatched bases: 7. Germline V CDR1 and CDR2: DFQATT, SNEGSKA (reference sequence). There are 14 residues in the CDR3. In DNA, the CDR3 is TGCAGTGCTAGTCAAGGGGGCAAAGCAGATACGCAGTATTTT. Protein product: CSASQGGKADTQYF.

Here the CDR3 DNA reads TGTGCCAGTAGTAGGGCTTACCAAGAGACCCAGTACTTC. It codes for CASSRAYQETQYF. V is TRBV19 and J is TRBJ2-5; D gene ambiguous. The CDR3 covers 13 residues. V lost 4 bases, J lost 0 bases, and 6 bases lay in between. Looked up from germline, CDR1 is LNHDA and CDR2 is SQIVND (reference sequence).

The chain joins TRBV28 to TRBJ1-1; 9 bases agree with TRBD1. Trimming at V came to 5 bases and at J to 4 bases, leaving 8 bases not matched to a gene. Germline loops: CDR1 MDHEN, CDR2 SYDVKM. CDR3 length: 15 residues. The CDR3 reads CASSPRQGVGTEAFF. The CDR3, as DNA: TGTGCCAGCAGTCCAAGACAGGGGGTGGGCACTGAAGCTTTCTTT.

This clone was counted a single time. This chain uses TRBV6-5 with TRBJ1-1, with a weak D call TRBD1 (6 bases). From germline, CDR1 is MNHEY and CDR2 SVGAGI. Trimming cost V 6 bases and J 10 bases, with 18 bases left between them. This CDR3 has 13 amino acids. DNA for the CDR3: TGTGCCAGCAGCCCCGACAGGATCCTGGGAGCTTTCTTT. Its protein product is CASSPDRILGAFF.

The J gene is TRBJ2-2, the V gene TRBV5-1, with 13 bases lining up with TRBD2. The CDR3 covers 17 residues. After removal of 4 bases from V and 7 bases from J, the junction contained 10 bases not matched to a gene. CDR1 SGHRS and CDR2 YFSETQ come from the germline V gene. The CDR3 spells CASSPGLAGEESGELFF. CDR3 DNA: TGCGCCAGCAGCCCTGGACTAGCGGGAGAAGAAAGCGGGGAGCTGTTTTTT.

This chain connects TRBV4-1 to TRBJ1-6; no clear D. V dropped 1 base and J dropped 10 bases, with 17 bases sitting between them. Germline V gene data show CDR1 as MGHRA and CDR2 as YSYEKL. The CDR3 totals 16 residues. The CDR3 nucleotides are TGCGCCAGCAGCCAAGTCCAGTTATCCGGCGGGTCACCCCTCCACTTT. The encoded protein is CASSQVQLSGGSPLHF.

This sequence joins TRBV7-2 and TRBJ2-5; 9 bases align to TRBD2. With V trimmed by 5 bases and J by 1 base, 5 bases remained unmatched. The CDR3 loop spans 15 amino acids. CDR1 and CDR2 from the germline V gene are SGHTA and FQGNSA. The CDR3 DNA reads TGTGCCAGCAGCCTCACTAGCGGGCGCCAAGAGACCCAGTACTTC. This codes for CASSLTSGRQETQYF.

V is TRBV7-3 and J is TRBJ2-2; D gene uncertain. The CDR3 totals 14 residues. V lost 2 bases and J lost 5, with 9 bases in between. Germline V CDR1 and CDR2: SGHTA, FQGTGA. CDR3 sequence: CASSLSPETGELFF. The DNA of the CDR3 is TGTGCCAGCAGCTTATCCCCAGAAACCGGGGAGCTGTTTTTT.

The rearrangement joins TRBV13 to TRBJ2-5; 7 bases are shared with TRBD2. Losses at the gene ends were 2 bases for V and 1 base for J; bases not matched to a gene: 13. Germline V gives CDR1 PRHDT, CDR2 FYEKMQ (reference sequence). The CDR3 consists of 18 residues. The chain's CDR3 is CASSLSGTEGLFQETQYF. The CDR3 DNA is TGTGCCAGCAGCTTAAGTGGGACCGAGGGACTATTCCAAGAGACCCAGTACTTC.

V is TRBV7-2 and J is TRBJ1-3, with D uncertain. The germline V gene encodes CDR1 SGHTA and CDR2 FQGNSA. The ends were cut back, 5 bases at V and 4 bases at J, with 15 bases in the middle. CDR3 length equals 15 residues. The CDR3 loop reads CASSPSGVIGNTIYF. CDR3 DNA sequence: TGTGCCAGCAGCCCCAGCGGGGTTATCGGAAACACCATATATTTT.

The chain combines TRBV7-8 with TRBJ1-1; possible D gene TRBD1, 6 bases. With 3 bases removed from V and 5 bases from J, the gap between germline ends came to 19 bases. Germline V gene lookup returns CDR1 SGHVS and CDR2 FQNEAQ. The CDR3 runs 16 residues. This CDR3 reads CASSFWAGAELTEAFF. CDR3 bases: TGTGCCAGCAGCTTTTGGGCAGGGGCAGAGTTAACTGAAGCTTTCTTT.

In its sample, this clone is medium-sized. The chain links TRBV19 to TRBJ2-7; TRBD2 matches at 8 bases. J gave up 0 bases and V 4 bases, and 2 bases lay outside the gene matches. Per the germline V gene, CDR1 is LNHDA and CDR2 is SQIVND (reference sequence). The CDR3 covers 14 residues. The CDR3 loop is CASSTGGSSYEQYF. The CDR3 nucleotides read TGTGCCAGTAGTACGGGGGGGTCCTCCTACGAGCAGTACTTC.

The table lists this clone with a few counts. The V gene is TRBV5-5, the J gene TRBJ1-2, with D maybe TRBD1 (5 bases). The CDR3 extends over 13 amino acids. In germline, CDR1 is SGHKS, CDR2 YYEKEE (reference sequence). V gave up 4 bases and J gave up 7 bases, with 14 bases separating them. The CDR3 DNA reads TGTGCCAGCAGCCTGGAAGGGGTTGGTGGCTACACCTTC. It specifies CASSLEGVGGYTF.

The chain combines TRBV6-2 or TRBV6-3 with TRBJ1-5; tentative D call: TRBD1 (5 bases). There are 16 residues in the CDR3. V was pared by 4 bases and J by 2 bases, with 15 bases between. Per germline, CDR1 MNHEY and CDR2 SVGEGT. The CDR3 DNA sequence: TGTGCCAGCAGTTCCCGGGAGAGGGGCGGCAATCAGCCCCAGCATTTT. Amino acids: CASSSRERGGNQPQHF.

Only a few counts were recorded for this clone. CDR3 coding DNA: TGTGCCAGCCGCTACTCCGGGACTAACCAAGAGACCCAGTACTTC. It translates to CASRYSGTNQETQYF. The chain has TRBV6-6 and TRBJ2-5; 7 positions match TRBD2. V gave up 8 bases and J gave up 0 bases; unmatched junction bases: 9. This CDR3 has 15 residues. The germline V gene encodes CDR1 MNHNY and CDR2 SVGAGI (reference sequence).